These T cell receptor beta chains were read from a single sample in a study of T cell repertoires in cytomegalovirus infection. The antigens for these receptors are not known. One entry per CDR3 protein, called by TCRdb with MiXCR from the reads. The data show some 900,000 distinct CDR3 sequences, about 30% seen once. Sequenced material: cultured CD8+ T cells from PBMCs, taken from culture after CMV antigen stimulation. The receptors derive from a human donor in good health (CMV status not recorded). Some clones in this sample may be carry-over from other donors' samples. Each CDR3 is given with its conserved first and last residue. D genes are given only for firm matches. Clone sizes are given selectively: once, few, many, or a class where the clone is expanded.

TRBV7-3	-	TRBJ2-2	few	CASRRGPGTGELFF	TGTGCCAGCAGACGTGGACCGGGCACCGGGGAGCTGTTTTTT
TRBV19	-	TRBJ1-2	many	CASRREQPYGYTF	TGTGCCAGTCGGAGGGAACAACCATATGGCTACACCTTC
TRBV11-3	-	TRBJ2-1	few	CASSFRGANEQFF	TGTGCCAGCAGCTTTAGAGGGGCGAATGAGCAGTTCTTC
TRBV12-3/TRBV12-4	-	TRBJ2-7	-	CASTNSLLYEQYF	TGTGCCAGCACCAACAGCCTCCTCTACGAGCAGTACTTC
TRBV29-1	-	TRBJ2-1	-	CSVEDVAGAYNEQFF	TGCAGCGTTGAAGATGTGGCAGGGGCATACAATGAGCAGTTCTTC
TRBV7-6	TRBD1	TRBJ2-7	-	CASSSRGGQGDPYEQYF	TGTGCCAGCAGCTCCCGGGGGGGACAGGGGGACCCCTACGAGCAGTACTTC
TRBV7-2	-	TRBJ2-6	few	CASSVTDVNVLTF	TGTGCCAGCAGCGTGACTGATGTCAACGTCCTGACTTTC
TRBV2	-	TRBJ1-2	-	CASSDFQGLAYGYTF	TGTGCCAGCAGTGATTTTCAGGGCTTGGCCTATGGCTACACCTTC
TRBV2	-	TRBJ1-1	few	CASSEEDMAAWLFF	TGTGCCAGCAGTGAAGAGGATATGGCAGCCTGGCTTTTCTTT
TRBV6-1	TRBD1	TRBJ2-7	-	CASSGLGQGEYEQYF	TGTGCCAGCAGTGGTCTGGGACAGGGCGAATACGAGCAGTACTTC
TRBV9	-	TRBJ1-2	-	CASSDSGTGYGYTF	TGTGCCAGCAGCGATTCCGGGACGGGCTATGGCTACACCTTC
TRBV4-2	-	TRBJ1-1	many	CASSQGLYTEAFF	TGTGCCAGCAGCCAGGGTCTTTACACTGAAGCTTTCTTT
TRBV5-1	-	TRBJ2-1	few	CASSLRGDHTNEQFF	TGCGCCAGCAGCCTAAGGGGGGACCATACCAATGAGCAGTTCTTC
TRBV6-1	TRBD1	TRBJ2-5	few	CASRTGVGLQETQYF	TGTGCCAGCAGGACAGGGGTTGGGCTCCAAGAGACCCAGTACTTC
TRBV27	TRBD1	TRBJ1-1	-	CASSLPGQRNTEAFF	TGTGCCAGCAGTTTACCGGGACAGAGGAACACTGAAGCTTTCTTT
TRBV27	-	TRBJ2-2	-	CASSPQSMGTGELFF	TGTGCCAGCAGTCCCCAGTCGATGGGCACCGGGGAGCTGTTTTTT
TRBV7-9	-	TRBJ2-3	-	CASSLGSGRKDGTDTQYF	TGTGCCAGCAGCTTAGGGTCAGGTCGGAAGGACGGCACAGATACGCAGTATTTT
TRBV7-6	-	TRBJ2-7	few	CASSLMDRSYEQYF	TGTGCCAGCAGCTTAATGGACCGCTCCTACGAGCAGTACTTC
TRBV19	TRBD1	TRBJ1-6	-	CASRDRGLSPLHF	TGTGCCAGTAGGGACAGGGGGCTTTCACCCCTCCACTTT
TRBV4-1	-	TRBJ2-5	-	CAWLGGCQETQYF	TGTGCCTGGCTGGGTGGGTGCCAAGAGACCCAGTACTTC
TRBV29-1	TRBD2	TRBJ2-1	-	CSVLAGPAKFF	TGCAGCGTTCTAGCGGGGCCCGCTAAGTTCTTC
TRBV27	-	TRBJ2-2	-	CASSWSHTGELFF	TGTGCCAGCAGCTGGTCTCACACCGGGGAGCTGTTTTTT
TRBV6-2/TRBV6-3	TRBD2	TRBJ2-3	few	CASSYGTSEPDTQYF	TGTGCCAGCAGTTACGGGACTAGCGAGCCAGATACGCAGTATTTT
TRBV5-1	TRBD1	TRBJ1-2	-	CASSLCRDRYYGYTF	TGCGCCAGCAGCCTCTGCCGGGACAGATATTATGGCTACACCTTC
TRBV6-6	-	TRBJ2-3	once	CASSYRDPDTQYF	TGTGCCAGCAGTTACAGGGACCCAGATACGCAGTATTTT
TRBV15	-	TRBJ1-5	-	CATSRDGYSNQPQHF	TGTGCCACCAGCAGGGACGGATATAGCAATCAGCCCCAGCATTTT
TRBV7-2	TRBD2	TRBJ2-3	many	CASSFGRGGGTQYF	TGTGCCAGCAGCTTTGGGCGGGGGGGGGGTACGCAGTATTTT
TRBV5-5	-	TRBJ1-5	many	CASSFESNQPQHF	TGTGCCAGCAGCTTCGAAAGCAATCAGCCCCAGCATTTT
TRBV28	-	TRBJ1-4	-	CASGHEKLFF	TGTGCGAGCGGTCATGAAAAACTGTTTTTT
TRBV7-8	-	TRBJ1-3	-	CASGLGYGGNTIYF	TGTGCCAGCGGCCTTGGGTACGGCGGAAACACCATATATTTT
TRBV5-6	TRBD1	TRBJ2-1	few	CASRRTGDNEQFF	TGTGCCAGCAGACGGACAGGGGACAATGAGCAGTTCTTC
TRBV6-6	-	TRBJ2-5	few	CASRKGTHVLQETQYF	TGTGCCAGCAGAAAAGGGACTCACGTTCTGCAAGAGACCCAGTACTTC
TRBV6-1	-	TRBJ1-2	-	CASSPPRQAIYGYTF	TGTGCCAGCAGTCCTCCCCGACAAGCTATCTATGGCTACACCTTC
TRBV6-2/TRBV6-3	-	TRBJ1-2	-	CASSRGYATNYGYTF	TGTGCCAGCAGCCGAGGCTATGCGACCAACTATGGCTACACCTTC
TRBV4-1	-	TRBJ1-1	-	CASMESMNTEAFF	TGCGCCAGCATGGAGAGTATGAACACTGAAGCTTTCTTT
TRBV28	-	TRBJ1-2	few	CASSFLSDKLGYTF	TGTGCCAGCAGTTTCCTCTCGGACAAGTTGGGCTACACCTTC
TRBV4-1	-	TRBJ1-2	-	CASSPAAVTGYGYTF	TGCGCCAGCAGCCCAGCCGCGGTGACGGGCTATGGCTACACCTTC
TRBV7-6	TRBD1	TRBJ1-2	few	CASSPDRGQSGYTF	TGTGCCAGCAGTCCTGACAGGGGGCAGAGTGGCTACACCTTC
TRBV6-1	-	TRBJ1-1	-	CASSEMMGRRAEAFF	TGTGCCAGCAGTGAAATGATGGGCAGGCGGGCTGAAGCTTTCTTT
TRBV7-4	-	TRBJ1-2	-	CASSHVGAATSNYGYTF	TGTGCCAGCAGCCACGTCGGGGCAGCGACTTCTAACTATGGCTACACCTTC
TRBV14	TRBD2	TRBJ2-1	many	CASSQRGGYNEQFF	TGTGCCAGCAGCCAACGGGGGGGCTACAATGAGCAGTTCTTC
TRBV6-5	-	TRBJ1-1	-	CAGSYSRSLGTEAFF	TGTGCCGGCAGTTACTCGCGATCCCTCGGCACTGAAGCTTTCTTT
TRBV7-8	TRBD1	TRBJ1-2	-	CASSPTTGGVDYGYTF	TGTGCCAGCAGCCCAACGACAGGGGGAGTGGACTATGGCTACACCTTC
TRBV15	-	TRBJ2-2	few	CATSRDLGTFTGELFF	TGTGCCACCAGCAGAGATCTGGGAACTTTCACCGGGGAGCTGTTTTTT
TRBV19	-	TRBJ2-6	few	CASSMKGTGANVLTF	TGTGCCAGTAGTATGAAGGGAACTGGGGCCAACGTCCTGACTTTC
TRBV4-1	TRBD2	TRBJ2-7	few	CASSQDSGGYYEQYF	TGCGCCAGCAGCCAAGATAGCGGGGGTTACTACGAGCAGTACTTC
TRBV10-3	TRBD1	TRBJ1-1	few	CALGTGWAFF	TGTGCCCTCGGGACAGGGTGGGCTTTCTTT
TRBV12-3/TRBV12-4	-	TRBJ2-1	few	CASSSYGGESSYNEQFF	TGTGCCAGCAGCTCATATGGGGGAGAAAGCTCCTACAATGAGCAGTTCTTC
TRBV7-2	TRBD1	TRBJ1-2	many	CASSSGTGGWFNYGYTF	TGTGCCAGCAGCTCCGGGACAGGGGGCTGGTTTAACTATGGCTACACCTTC
TRBV7-9	-	TRBJ2-2	few	CASSLPPRGNTGELFF	TGTGCCAGCAGCTTACCACCGCGGGGTAACACCGGGGAGCTGTTTTTT
TRBV11-2	-	TRBJ2-4	few	CASSLDQDIQYF	TGTGCCAGCAGCTTAGATCAGGACATTCAGTACTTC
TRBV18	-	TRBJ1-3	-	CASSPGAFGSGNTIYF	TGTGCCAGCTCACCGGGCGCTTTCGGGTCTGGAAACACCATATATTTT
TRBV27	TRBD1	TRBJ1-6	-	CASSSGQKLHF	TGTGCCAGCAGTTCGGGACAGAAACTCCACTTT